These 27 T cell receptor beta chains share one sample of origin, sequenced in a study of molecular identifiers for immune sequencing clone quantification. TCRdb reprocessed the PCR reads with MiXCR, giving one entry per CDR3 protein. The sample holds 490,000 or so distinct CDR3 sequences, around 23% seen once. Source material: naive CD8+ T cells from blood, with Jurkat cell RNA spiked in. Subset indicated: FACS-sorted CD8+CD4-CCR7+CD45RA+ naive T cells. The receptors derive from a human donor in good health. Some libraries in this study had Jurkat cell RNA spiked in.

With regard to this clonotype: With a much larger clone just one base away, this may be a read error. V and J are TRBV9 and TRBJ2-3, with unresolved D. V was shortened by 0 bases and J by 2 bases, with 13 bases between the two germline ends. The CDR3 length is 16 residues. The germline V gene encodes CDR1 SGDLS and CDR2 YYNGEE. CDR3: CASSVAGCDNTDTQYF. In nucleotides, the CDR3 is TGTGCCAGCAGCGTAGCTGGATGTGATAACACAGATACGCAGTATTTT. Complete variable domain (other parts from reference TRBV9 and TRBJ2-3): DSGVTQTPKHLITATGQRVTLRCSPRSGDLSVYWYQQSLDQGLQFLIQYYNGEERAKGNILERFSAQQFPDLHSELNLSSLELGDSALYFCASSVAGCDNTDTQYFGPGTRLTVL.

The chain carries TRBV7-2 and TRBJ2-7; TRBD2 matches at 13 bases. The germline gives CDR1 SGHTA, CDR2 FQGNSA. V was pared by 5 bases and J by 4 bases, with 5 bases of the junction left unmatched. This CDR3 spans 15 amino acids. The CDR3 protein is CASSPTSGGMYEQYF. CDR3 nucleotide sequence: TGTGCCAGCAGCCCGACTAGCGGGGGGATGTACGAGCAGTACTTC.

This sequence joins TRBV24-1 and TRBJ2-1, with TRBD2 matching over 10 bases. This CDR3 is 15 amino acids long. CDR1 is KGHDR and CDR2 is SFDVKD in the germline V gene. The V gene end was trimmed by 10 bases and the J gene end by 0 bases; junction bases not matched to a gene: 5. In nucleotides, the CDR3 is TGTGCCACGGAAGCGGGGGGGAGCTCCTACAATGAGCAGTTCTTC. Translation gives CATEAGGSSYNEQFF.

This clonotype was detected ten times or more. The J gene is TRBJ1-5, the V gene TRBV6-5, with 8 bases fitting TRBD1. V shed 4 bases, J shed 7 bases, and the junction held 6 bases outside the gene matches. CDR1 MNHEY and CDR2 SVGAGI come from the germline V gene. The CDR3 loop spans 14 amino acids. The CDR3 is CASSLGQAWQPQHF. The CDR3 nucleotides are TGTGCCAGCAGTTTGGGACAGGCGTGGCAGCCCCAGCATTTT.

This clonotype was observed many times. The chain combines TRBV29-1 with TRBJ2-2; D is uncertain. This CDR3 has 13 residues. V was clipped by 6 bases and J by 2 bases, with 10 bases between them. The V gene's germline CDR1 is SQVTM and CDR2 ANQGSEA. DNA for the CDR3: TGCAGCGTGGCAGGAGTTAACACCGGGGAGCTGTTTTTT. This gives the protein CSVAGVNTGELFF.

In its sample, this clonotype was seen many times. The chain couples TRBV12-3 or TRBV12-4 to TRBJ2-3; 8 positions agree with TRBD1. Germline trimming cut 3 bases from V and 4 bases from J; bases unmatched to any gene: 6. CDR3 length: 15 amino acids. CDR3: CASSFFGQGADTQYF. CDR3 sequence (DNA): TGTGCCAGCAGTTTCTTCGGACAGGGCGCAGATACGCAGTATTTT.

About this clonotype: A much larger clonotype is one base distant, so this may be a read error. The chain employs TRBV20-1 and TRBJ2-2; D perhaps matches TRBD2 (6 bases). CDR1 and CDR2 (germline): DFQATT, SNEGSKA (reference sequence). The CDR3 loop spans 15 amino acids. V was trimmed by 4 bases and J by 1 base, leaving 13 bases between them. The CDR3 sequence: CSATAGIMNTGELFF. CDR3 sequence (DNA): TGCAGTGCTACCGCGGGAATCATGAACACCGGGGAGCTGTTTTTT.

This clonotype was observed a few times. The chain uses TRBV6-5 and TRBJ1-1; 7 bases line up with TRBD1. J gave up 1 base and V 2 bases, and 1 base lay outside the gene matches. The germline V gene encodes CDR1 MNHEY and CDR2 SVGAGI. The CDR3 spans 14 residues. CDR3 sequence reads: CASSYGDRNTEAFF. DNA of the CDR3: TGTGCCAGCAGTTACGGGGACAGGAACACTGAAGCTTTCTTT.

As for this clonotype: This may stem from a read error, because a much larger clone lies one nucleotide away. The chain employs TRBV29-1 and TRBJ2-7; TRBD1 is a possible D gene (6 bases). The length of the CDR3 is 14 residues. The ends were cut back, 6 bases at V and 6 bases at J, with 21 bases in the middle. Germline CDR1 reads SQVTM; CDR2 reads ANQGSEA. CDR3 coding DNA: TGCAGCGTACAGTACCGGGACACCGGCTGCGAGCAGTACTTC. It is translated as CSVQYRDTGCEQYF.

This clonotype is a singleton in its sample. This chain uses TRBV19 with TRBJ2-7, with D possibly matching TRBD1 (5 bases). CDR3 length equals 15 residues. V was pared by 7 bases and J by 2 bases, with 18 bases between. The germline CDR1 and CDR2 sequences are LNHDA and SQIVND (reference sequence). CDR3 nucleotide sequence: TGTGCCAGTAAGGAGTCTAACAGGCCTACCTACGAGCAGTACTTC. Translation: CASKESNRPTYEQYF.

With regard to this clonotype: A much bigger clone sits one base away, suggesting this may be a read error. The V call is TRBV6-1, the J call TRBJ2-3, with TRBD2 matching over 9 bases. Germline V gene data show CDR1 as MNHNS and CDR2 as SASEGT. The trim removed 8 bases at V and 4 bases at J, leaving 7 bases unmatched. This CDR3 contains 14 residues. The DNA for the CDR3 is TGTGCCAGCTGGGGACTAGCCAGCCCAGATACGCAGTATTTT. Its translation is CASWGLASPDTQYF.

This clonotype was seen more than once but under ten times. J is TRBJ1-1 and V is TRBV6-2 or TRBV6-3, with TRBD1 as a possible D gene (6 bases). Germline CDR1 and CDR2: MNHEY and SVGEGT. Deletions cut 4 bases from V and 1 base from J, with 10 bases between. This CDR3 is built from 14 residues. The DNA of the CDR3 is TGTGCCAGCAGTTGGTGGGGGCAGAACACTGAAGCTTTCTTT. This encodes CASSWWGQNTEAFF.

In this sample, this clonotype turned up once. One end of the junction is discordant with germline, which a read error may explain. The chain joins TRBV3-1 to TRBJ1-4; 7 nucleotides align to TRBD1. Germline CDR1 reads LGHDT; CDR2 reads YNNKEL (reference sequence). This CDR3 is built from 15 residues. In DNA form, the CDR3 reads TGTGCCAGCAGCCCTGTTACAGGGGCTAATGAAAAACTGATTTTT. Translation: CASSPVTGANEKLIF.

This clonotype has a count of ten or more. The chain recombines TRBV27 with TRBJ2-7; D is perhaps TRBD2 (6 bases). V dropped 5 bases and J dropped 6 bases, with 17 bases sitting between them. Looked up from germline, CDR1 is MNHEY and CDR2 is SMNVEV (reference sequence). The CDR3 totals 14 residues. CDR3 sequence (DNA): TGTGCCAGCAGTATCATCGGGACTTGGGGCGAGCAGTACTTC. This encodes CASSIIGTWGEQYF.

There are a few counts of this clonotype. This chain uses TRBV4-1 with TRBJ1-2, with D tentatively TRBD1 (5 bases). Germline V lookup: CDR1 MGHRA, CDR2 YSYEKL. The V end lost 0 bases, the J end lost 1 base, and 9 bases lay between the germline ends. The CDR3 spans 15 residues. The CDR3 DNA sequence: TGCGCCAGCAGCCAAGATAGACAGAGTAACTATGGCTACACCTTC. Its protein is CASSQDRQSNYGYTF.

This clonotype was picked up many times. The chain links TRBV7-9 to TRBJ2-4; 9 nucleotides align to TRBD1. Germline loops: CDR1 SEHNR, CDR2 FQNEAQ (reference sequence). This CDR3 is 14 amino acids long. Trimming took 1 base from V and 7 from J; bases not matched to a gene: 2. The CDR3 spells CASSLDRGLNIQYF. As DNA, the CDR3 is TGTGCCAGCAGCTTAGACAGGGGGCTGAACATTCAGTACTTC.

Worth noting for this clonotype: This could be a read error, since a much larger clone is one nucleotide away. This rearrangement joins TRBV29-1 to TRBJ2-1; D remains ambiguous. CDR1 and CDR2 from the germline V gene are SQVTM and ANQGSEA. The CDR3 is made up of 12 amino acids. The CDR3 DNA reads TGCAGGGTTGAAGGACGTTACAATGAGCAGTTCTTC. Its translation is CRVEGRYNEQFF.

This clonotype was recorded a few times. CDR3 nucleotides: TGTGCCAGTAATACAGGGGCGAATGGCTACACCTTC. Its protein product is CASNTGANGYTF. V and J are TRBV19 and TRBJ1-2; 7 positions agree with TRBD1. The CDR3 length is 12 residues. With 7 bases clipped from V and 6 bases from J, the junction kept 5 bases outside the gene matches. Germline CDR1 and CDR2: LNHDA and SQIVND (reference sequence).

Many counts were recorded for this clonotype. This chain links TRBV6-2 or TRBV6-3 with TRBJ2-3, with 7 nucleotides matching TRBD2. This CDR3 is 14 amino acids long. Trimming cost V 4 bases and J 2 bases; bases outside gene matches: 3. Per the germline V gene, CDR1 is MNHEY and CDR2 is SVGEGT. CDR3 sequence reads: CASSSWDYTDTQYF. The CDR3 DNA reads TGTGCCAGCAGTTCCTGGGACTACACAGATACGCAGTATTTT.

This clonotype occurred a few times. This rearrangement joins TRBV6-1 to TRBJ2-7; D might be TRBD1 (5 bases). Germline CDR1 reads MNHNS; CDR2 reads SASEGT. V was clipped by 6 bases and J by 3 bases, with 15 bases between them. The CDR3 runs 14 residues. CDR3 protein: CASRARDSYYEQYF. DNA for the CDR3: TGTGCCAGCAGAGCTCGCGACAGCTACTACGAGCAGTACTTC.

This clonotype was seen a few times. The J gene is TRBJ2-3, the V gene TRBV27; the D call may be TRBD1 or TRBD2 (6 bases each). The CDR3 is 15 residues long. Germline lookup yields CDR1 MNHEY and CDR2 SMNVEV (reference sequence). V was cut by 5 bases and J by 0 bases, with 12 bases left in between. The CDR3 region is CASSPGGFSTDTQYF. Written as DNA, the CDR3 is TGTGCCAGCAGTCCCGGGGGCTTTAGCACAGATACGCAGTATTTT.

In this sample, this clonotype turned up many times. The chain employs TRBV6-5 and TRBJ1-5, with D perhaps matching TRBD1 (6 bases). Germline lookup yields CDR1 MNHEY and CDR2 SVGAGI. The CDR3 has 13 amino acids. V was pared by 2 bases and J by 7 bases, with 9 bases between. The CDR3 region has the DNA TGTGCCAGCAGTTACGCGACAGGACAGCCCCAGCATTTT. It encodes CASSYATGQPQHF.

The V call is TRBV30, the J call TRBJ2-7; TRBD2 is a possible D gene (6 bases). The V gene's germline CDR1 is GTSNPN and CDR2 SVGIG (reference sequence). Trimming removed 0 bases at V and 4 bases at J, with 13 bases between. The CDR3 length is 14 residues. The CDR3 region has the DNA TGTGCCTGGAGTGTAGACGCGGGATCTTACGAGCAGTACTTC. It specifies CAWSVDAGSYEQYF.

In its sample, this clonotype was seen many times. V is TRBV7-9 and J is TRBJ1-4; D is perhaps TRBD1 (6 bases). V lost 1 base to trimming and J lost 6 bases, with 21 bases between them. Germline V gene sequence: CDR1 SEHNR, CDR2 FQNEAQ (reference sequence). The length of the CDR3 is 18 residues. The CDR3 nucleotides are TGTGCCAGCAGCTTAGAGCTACAGGGTGGTGCTGGTTATGAAAAACTGTTTTTT. Amino acid sequence: CASSLELQGGAGYEKLFF. The full variable domain, its missing parts supplied by reference TRBV7-9 and TRBJ1-4, is DTGVSQNPRHKITKRGQNVTFRCDPISEHNRLYWYRQTLGQGPEFLTYFQNEAQLEKSRLLSDRFSAERPKGSFSTLEIQRTEQGDSAMYLCASSLELQGGAGYEKLFFGSGTQLSVL.

This chain joins TRBV15 and TRBJ1-6; no reliable D call. The CDR3 runs 16 residues. The V gene lost 0 bases and the J gene lost 9 bases, with 15 bases spanning the gap. CDR1 is LNHNV, CDR2 YYDKDF, per germline (reference sequence). The chain's CDR3 is CATSRDFGEVLSPLHF. CDR3 DNA: TGTGCCACCAGCAGAGATTTTGGGGAAGTTCTTTCACCCCTCCACTTT.

This clonotype was detected only a few times. V usage is TRBV24-1 and J usage is TRBJ1-4, with D hard to call. CDR3 length: 13 residues. V was shortened by 4 bases and J by 8 bases, with 10 bases between the two germline ends. Germline values: CDR1 KGHDR, CDR2 SFDVKD. The CDR3 coding sequence is TGTGCCACCAGTGACCCCTCAGGCGAAAAACTGTTTTTT. This translates into CATSDPSGEKLFF.

The V gene is TRBV19, the J gene TRBJ2-7, with D perhaps matching TRBD1 (6 bases). CDR1 and CDR2 from the germline V gene are LNHDA and SQIVND (reference sequence). The CDR3 totals 15 residues. V lost 6 bases, J lost 3 bases, and 18 bases lay in between. CDR3 protein: CASRDRSKGRYEQYF. CDR3 in DNA: TGTGCCAGTAGAGACAGGTCTAAGGGTCGCTACGAGCAGTACTTC.